This T cell receptor beta chain was obtained from a study of early T cells in non-severe SARS-CoV-2 infection. Study results and caveats: Lookups in VDJdb leaned toward anti-spike CD8 responses and missed private and CD4 specificities.

The germline V gene has CDR1 MNHEY and CDR2 SVGEGT. This CDR3 spans 18 amino acids. Deletions cut 1 base from V and 5 bases from J, with 24 bases between. Unique molecular identifiers tagged individual cDNA molecules. TCRdb reprocessed the 5' RACE reads with MiXCR, giving one entry per CDR3 protein. Of more than 65,000 distinct CDR3 sequences in the sample, 4% to 6% are singletons; the top ten hold around 3.4%. This clonotype was counted at least ten times. Its matching antigen is unknown. Specimen: whole blood, collected at baseline. This clonotype was obtained from an adult who was a healthcare worker with PCR-confirmed SARS-CoV-2 infection or an uninfected control (not recorded which). The donor label of this sample is uncertain. V usage is TRBV6-2 or TRBV6-3 and J usage is TRBJ2-7; either TRBD1 or TRBD2 may fit D (7 bases each). The CDR3 sequence: CASSYWGVIQTGRDEQYF. The CDR3 coding sequence is TGTGCCAGCAGTTACTGGGGAGTAATTCAGACAGGGAGGGACGAGCAGTACTTC.